This TCR beta chain was obtained from a study of blood T cell repertoires in COVID-19 (dated by TCRdb to the early 2020s). Background for the entire study: Samples covering the acute and convalescent phases of COVID-19 were provided by collaborators in the United States, Italy and Spain. The material from the prospective study consisted of cDNA or gDNA derived from T cells, B-cell-depleted T cells, or PBMCs. Subjects who had been exposed to COVID-19, were actively infected with it, or had recovered from it provided the deeply sampled blood TCRbeta repertoires that made up the dataset. A freely available public database, intended as a resource for researchers studying the immune response to SARS-CoV-2, is where the repertoires were released. Samples came from the ongoing ImmuneRACE study (first 160 participants) plus 1,254 subjects from 6 global collaborators. A de-identified subject ID, COVID-19 status, age in years and sex were almost always included in the sample metadata. HLA class I and class II types, where available, came from metadata supplied by the sample provider rather than from assay-based typing. Paper-wide results and their limitations: How much clinical and demographic metadata was included differed by source and by participant, and the metadata was provided uncurated.

The immunoSEQ Assay, a bias-controlled multiplex PCR, was used to amplify TCRbeta CDR3 regions from genomic DNA. For the original study's pipeline: Within the assay, amplification of reference gene primers was used to estimate how many nucleated cells each sample contained. To quantify the absolute abundance of each unique TCRbeta CDR3 rearrangement, sequence reads were collapsed and filtered. Productive Simpson clonality was computed per sample as the square root of Simpson's diversity index over productive rearrangements. The immuneACCESS repertoire file appears here via TCRdb, limited to in-frame rearrangements. These files lack a portion of the clones; in checked studies, under half of the deficit traces to unresolved V genes, and the cause of the others is not known. The V and J calls and clone size are taken from that table; D and trimming were inferred from the DNA. A total of approximately 110,000 clones appear in this sample, around 74% of them only once. The biggest ten clones account for 15% to 20% of the sample.

CDR1 and CDR2 (SGHVS, FQNEAQ) derive from the germline V gene. V gives up 2 bases and J gives up 3 bases, and the segment between their germline ends measures 8 bases. Measured from the cysteine to the phenylalanine, the CDR3 is 13 residues long. The entry retains the CDR3 DNA only, 39 bases that are in frame from base 1. This clone was detected only once. Its recognized antigen is unknown. Base quality data are lacking; no much larger clone is found one base away. Whole blood was collected in K2EDTA tubes by collaborating institutions according to the institutions' own protocols. For TCRbeta analysis, collaborators shipped samples in one of three forms: frozen whole blood, isolated PBMCs, or DNA extracted from either of those sample types.

The rearranged segments are TRBV7-8 and TRBJ2-7, with TRBD2 perhaps the D gene, on 5 matching bases. This sequence was found in a woman aged 70-85 years with acute or convalescent COVID-19. Sample: peripheral blood. The DNA sequence is TGTGCCAGCAGCTTAACCCGGGACTACGAGCAGTACTTC. This gives the protein CASSLTRDYEQYF.